This T cell receptor beta chain was identified in a study of CD8 T cells in ankylosing spondylitis. One entry per CDR3 protein results from TCRdb running MiXCR on the 5' RACE reads. The data contain about 250,000 distinct CDR3 sequences, 18% of them singletons. J gave up 5 bases and V 0 bases, and 3 bases lay outside the gene matches. CDR1 is DFQATT, CDR2 SNEGSKA, per germline (reference sequence). This CDR3 region has 14 residues. This TCR came from a male donor with ankylosing spondylitis or in good health (not recorded which). The chain combines TRBV20-1 with TRBJ2-2; 7 bases match TRBD1. Sequenced sample: blood, either unsorted or a sorted T cell fraction (not recorded which). The CDR3 DNA reads TGCAGTGCTAGAGATCCAGGGGGAACCGGGGAGCTGTTTTTT. This encodes CSARDPGGTGELFF.